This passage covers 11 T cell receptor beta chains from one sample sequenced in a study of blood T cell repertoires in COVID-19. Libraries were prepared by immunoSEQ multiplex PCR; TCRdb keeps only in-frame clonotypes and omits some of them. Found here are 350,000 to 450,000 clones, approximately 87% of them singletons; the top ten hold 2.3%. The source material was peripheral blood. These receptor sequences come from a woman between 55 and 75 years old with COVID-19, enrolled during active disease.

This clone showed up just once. DNA of the CDR3: TGTGCCAGCAGCTTAGCGGGGGGGCTGGGATACAATGAGCAGTTCTTC. Its protein is CASSLAGGLGYNEQFF. J is TRBJ2-1 and V is TRBV11-1; weak D call: TRBD2 (7 bases). The CDR3 contains 16 residues. Germline V gene data show CDR1 as SGHAT and CDR2 as FQDESV (reference sequence). V lost 0 bases and J 4 bases, leaving 13 bases between the germline ends.

Here the CDR3 DNA reads TGTGCCAGCTCACCGGCCTCTGGACAGGGGATAGAGACCCAGTACTTC. Its translation: CASSPASGQGIETQYF. The V call is TRBV18, the J call TRBJ2-5, with TRBD1 matching 9 bases. The trim removed 3 bases at V and 4 bases at J, leaving 9 bases unmatched. Germline V CDR1 and CDR2: KGHSH, LQKENI. The CDR3 runs to 16 residues.

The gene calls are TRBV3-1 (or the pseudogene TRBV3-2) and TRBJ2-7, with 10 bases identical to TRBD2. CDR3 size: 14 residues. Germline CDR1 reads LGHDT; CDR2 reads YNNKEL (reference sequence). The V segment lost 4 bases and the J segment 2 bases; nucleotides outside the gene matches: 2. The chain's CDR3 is CASSRGTSAYEQYF. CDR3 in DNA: TGTGCCAGCAGCCGAGGGACTAGCGCCTACGAGCAGTACTTC.

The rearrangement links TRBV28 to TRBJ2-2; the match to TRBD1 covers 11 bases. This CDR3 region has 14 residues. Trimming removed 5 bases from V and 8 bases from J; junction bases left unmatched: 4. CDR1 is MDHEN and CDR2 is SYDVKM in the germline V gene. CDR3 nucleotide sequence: TGTGCCAGCAGTGGACAGGGGGCTTCTGGGGAGCTGTTTTTT. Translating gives CASSGQGASGELFF.

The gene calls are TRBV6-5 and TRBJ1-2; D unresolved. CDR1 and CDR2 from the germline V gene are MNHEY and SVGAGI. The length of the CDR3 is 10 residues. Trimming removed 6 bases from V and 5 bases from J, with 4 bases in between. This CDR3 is CASSYYGYTF. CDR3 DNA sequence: TGTGCCAGCAGCTATTATGGCTACACCTTC.

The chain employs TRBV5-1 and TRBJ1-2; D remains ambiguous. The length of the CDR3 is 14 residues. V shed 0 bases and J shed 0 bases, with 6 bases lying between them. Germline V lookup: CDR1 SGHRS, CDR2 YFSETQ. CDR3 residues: CASSLDDTNYGYTF. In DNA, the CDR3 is TGCGCCAGCAGCTTGGACGACACTAACTATGGCTACACCTTC.

The CDR3 DNA follows: TGTGCCAGCAGCTACCATGCTGAAGCTTTCTTT. Translated, it gives CASSYHAEAFF. V usage is TRBV2 and J usage is TRBJ1-1; D is unresolved. V shed 6 bases and J shed 6 bases, with 8 bases lying between them. Germline V gene lookup returns CDR1 SNHLY and CDR2 FYNNEI. The CDR3 is 11 amino acids.

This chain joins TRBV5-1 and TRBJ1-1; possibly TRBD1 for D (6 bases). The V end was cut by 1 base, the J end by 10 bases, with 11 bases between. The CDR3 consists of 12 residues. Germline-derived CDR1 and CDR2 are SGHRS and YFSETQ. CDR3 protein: CASSLPGAGAFF. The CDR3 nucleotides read TGCGCCAGCAGCTTGCCAGGGGCGGGAGCTTTCTTT.

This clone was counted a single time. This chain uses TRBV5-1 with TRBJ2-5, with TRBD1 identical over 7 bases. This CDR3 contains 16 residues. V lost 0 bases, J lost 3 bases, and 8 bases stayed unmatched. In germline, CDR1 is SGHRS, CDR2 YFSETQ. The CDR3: CASSLGGQWTKETQYF. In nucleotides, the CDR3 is TGCGCCAGCAGCTTGGGGGGACAGTGGACCAAAGAGACCCAGTACTTC.

Written as DNA, the CDR3 is TGTGCCAGCATCGGGACAGGGTGGTTGCCTTATGGAAACACCATATATTTT. Encoded protein: CASIGTGWLPYGNTIYF. The chain joins TRBV3-1 (or the pseudogene TRBV3-2) to TRBJ1-3; 9 bases are a match to TRBD1. The CDR3 sequence is 17 residues long. The V gene's germline CDR1 is LGHDT and CDR2 YNNKEL (reference sequence). V shed 7 bases and J 3 bases; nucleotides not matched to a gene: 13.

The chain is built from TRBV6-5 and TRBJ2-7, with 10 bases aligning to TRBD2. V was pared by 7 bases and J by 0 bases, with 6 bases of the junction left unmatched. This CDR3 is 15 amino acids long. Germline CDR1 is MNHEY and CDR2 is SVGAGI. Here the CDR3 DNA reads TGTGCCAGCACCCTACTAGCGGGGACCTCCTACGAGCAGTACTTC. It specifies CASTLLAGTSYEQYF.